The T cell receptor beta chain described here comes from a study of T cells in Graves' hyperthyroidism and ophthalmopathy. In the study overall: The authors collected peripheral blood at initial diagnosis, before any treatment.

This clonotype occurred many times. Subjects aged 18 to 65 presented with newly diagnosed hyperthyroidism of less than 2 months' duration. Patients were excluded for uncontrolled infection, other autoimmune disease, pregnancy or lactation. Germline V gene data show CDR1 as DFQATT and CDR2 as SNEGSKA (reference sequence). V was shortened by 5 bases and J by 5 bases, with 13 bases between the two germline ends. This CDR3 is 13 amino acids long. RNA transcripts were the template for amplifying TCR beta CDR3 regions. Researchers ran a first-round RT-PCR on the TCR CDR3 using the HTBI primer set. TCRdb passed the multiplex PCR reads through MiXCR, listing each CDR3 protein once. The sample lists 370,000 or so distinct CDR3 sequences, approximately 12% occurring once.

Sequencing was carried out using blood. The V and J genes are TRBV20-1 and TRBJ2-1; a possible D gene is TRBD2 (6 bases). This TCR was recovered from a man aged 25 to 40 with Graves' hyperthyroidism that later progressed to Graves' ophthalmopathy. The DNA of the CDR3 is TGCAGTGCTGGGCCCGGAGGGGACAATGAGCAGTTCTTC. Translated: CSAGPGGDNEQFF.